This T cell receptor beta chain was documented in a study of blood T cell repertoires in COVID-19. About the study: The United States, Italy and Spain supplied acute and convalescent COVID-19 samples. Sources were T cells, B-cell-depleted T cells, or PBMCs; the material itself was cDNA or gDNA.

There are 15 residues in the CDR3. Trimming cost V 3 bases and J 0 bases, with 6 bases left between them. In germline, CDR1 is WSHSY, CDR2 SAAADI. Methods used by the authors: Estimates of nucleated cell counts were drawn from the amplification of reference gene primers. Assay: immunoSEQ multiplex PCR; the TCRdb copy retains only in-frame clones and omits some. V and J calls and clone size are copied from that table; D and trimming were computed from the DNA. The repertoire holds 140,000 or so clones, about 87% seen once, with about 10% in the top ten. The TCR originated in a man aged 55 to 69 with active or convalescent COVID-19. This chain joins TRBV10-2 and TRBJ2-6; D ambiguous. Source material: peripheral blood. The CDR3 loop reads CASSDGDSGANVLTF. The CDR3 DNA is TGCGCCAGCAGTGACGGAGACTCTGGGGCCAACGTCCTGACTTTC.